Each of the 19 T cell receptor beta chains below was sequenced from the same sample in a study of CD8 T cells in Susac syndrome. Reverse transcription of roughly 0.45 to 1 ug RNA used random hexamers. MiXCR was run by TCRdb on the immunoSEQ multiplex PCR reads, yielding one entry per CDR3 protein. Among more than 65,000 distinct CDR3 sequences listed, approximately 94% were seen once. Sequenced input: CD8+ T cells from PBMCs. These receptors were collected from a human donor with multiple sclerosis.

This chain joins TRBV7-9 and TRBJ1-4, with 11 bases aligning to TRBD1. The CDR3 spans 17 residues. CDR1 SEHNR and CDR2 FQNEAQ come from the germline V gene (reference sequence). V gave up 1 base and J gave up 3 bases; unmatched junction bases: 4. The CDR3 bases are TGTGCCAGCAGCTTAGGTGGGACAGGGGGATCTAATGAAAAACTGTTTTTT. The encoded protein is CASSLGGTGGSNEKLFF.

The chain joins TRBV5-4 to TRBJ2-7; the D is unclear. Germline CDR1 SGHNT, CDR2 YYREEE (reference sequence). The V gene lost 0 bases and the J gene lost 2 bases, with 12 bases spanning the gap. The CDR3 is 15 residues long. The CDR3 loop reads CASSLVSRGTYEQYF. In DNA, the CDR3 is TGTGCCAGCAGCTTGGTCTCGCGCGGCACCTACGAGCAGTACTTC.

The V gene is TRBV4-1, the J gene TRBJ1-1, with D unclear. The CDR3 runs to 12 residues. Germline V gene data show CDR1 as MGHRA and CDR2 as YSYEKL. Trimming shortened V by 0 bases and J by 11 bases, and 10 bases separated the two germline ends. DNA of the CDR3: TGCGCCAGCAGCCAAGATGTGGAGAGGGCTTTCTTT. Protein sequence: CASSQDVERAFF.

This sequence joins TRBV14 and TRBJ2-2, with D hard to call. Trimming shortened V by 4 bases and J by 0 bases, and 6 bases separated the two germline ends. There are 14 residues in the CDR3. Germline lookup yields CDR1 SGHDN and CDR2 FVKESK. CDR3 residues: CASSLTTNTGELFF. DNA of the CDR3: TGTGCCAGCAGCCTTACAACGAACACCGGGGAGCTGTTTTTT.

J is TRBJ2-2 and V is TRBV29-1; 7 bases are a match to TRBD2. Unmatched junction bases numbered 2, after V lost 4 bases and J lost 3 bases. Germline CDR1 is SQVTM and CDR2 is ANQGSEA. CDR3 length: 13 amino acids. Here the CDR3 reads CSVVAGDTGELFF. The CDR3 region has the DNA TGCAGCGTTGTTGCGGGAGACACCGGGGAGCTGTTTTTT.

The rearrangement links TRBV24-1 to TRBJ2-1, with a weak D call TRBD2 (5 bases). This CDR3 has 14 residues. Germline values: CDR1 KGHDR, CDR2 SFDVKD. The V end was cut by 9 bases, the J end by 6 bases, with 17 bases between. The CDR3 is CATGREVDTNEQFF. DNA for the CDR3: TGTGCCACCGGGAGAGAGGTAGACACCAATGAGCAGTTCTTC.

The rearrangement links TRBV5-1 to TRBJ2-5, with D tentatively TRBD2 (6 bases). This CDR3 has 15 amino acids. Per the germline V gene, CDR1 is SGHRS and CDR2 is YFSETQ. V lost 2 bases to trimming and J lost 0 bases, with 11 bases between them. The CDR3 DNA follows: TGCGCCAGCAGCTTCTCGGGAGAATACCAAGAGACCCAGTACTTC. Its protein is CASSFSGEYQETQYF.

This clonotype was detected a few times. The chain carries TRBV5-4 and TRBJ1-2; the D is unclear. Deletions cut 3 bases from V and 4 bases from J, with 19 bases between. There are 16 residues in the CDR3. The germline V gene encodes CDR1 SGHNT and CDR2 YYREEE (reference sequence). In nucleotides, the CDR3 is TGTGCCAGCAGCTCGGACTGGATCCTAGCCGGCTATGGCTACACCTTC. This encodes CASSSDWILAGYGYTF.

The chain carries TRBV4-3 and TRBJ2-5; the D is unclear. V was cut by 0 bases and J by 1 base, with 12 bases left in between. The CDR3 covers 16 residues. Germline assignment: CDR1 LGHNA and CDR2 YSLEER. The CDR3 loop is CASSQDGKGSQETQYF. The CDR3 coding sequence is TGCGCCAGCAGCCAAGATGGAAAAGGGTCCCAAGAGACCCAGTACTTC.

The V and J genes are TRBV25-1 and TRBJ1-5; no clear D gene. The CDR3 has 14 amino acids. V lost 2 bases to trimming and J lost 5 bases, with 10 bases between them. Per the germline V gene, CDR1 is MGHDK and CDR2 is SYGVNS. CDR3 loop: CASSERGAYQPQHF. For the CDR3, the DNA is TGTGCCAGCAGTGAACGGGGAGCCTATCAGCCCCAGCATTTT.

The V gene is TRBV30, the J gene TRBJ1-2; D uncertain. Germline CDR1 and CDR2: GTSNPN and SVGIG (reference sequence). The germline V and J ends were trimmed by 7 bases and 0 bases, with 12 bases remaining between them. The CDR3 length is 13 residues. DNA for the CDR3: TGTGCCTCCTCGTTGGGAGCTAACTATGGCTACACCTTC. It codes for CASSLGANYGYTF.

V is TRBV30 and J is TRBJ2-3, with D maybe TRBD1 (5 bases). V was cut by 0 bases and J by 5 bases, with 9 bases left in between. The V gene's germline CDR1 is GTSNPN and CDR2 SVGIG (reference sequence). The CDR3 has 13 amino acids. The CDR3 region is CAWSVQARDTQYF. CDR3 bases: TGTGCCTGGAGTGTACAGGCTCGAGATACGCAGTATTTT.

This chain uses TRBV28 with TRBJ2-1, with D possibly being TRBD2 (5 bases). V lost 3 bases to trimming and J lost 4 bases, with 16 bases between them. This CDR3 is 16 amino acids long. CDR1 is MDHEN, CDR2 SYDVKM, per germline. The CDR3 sequence: CASSFMWQLDYNEQFF. The CDR3 DNA is TGTGCCAGCAGTTTCATGTGGCAACTAGATTACAATGAGCAGTTCTTC. The entire variable domain, with the rest obtained from reference TRBV28 and TRBJ2-1, is as follows: DVKVTQSSRYLVKRTGEKVFLECVQDMDHENMFWYRQDPGLGLRLIYFSYDVKMKEKGDIPEGYSVSREKKERFSLILESASTNQTSMYLCASSFMWQLDYNEQFFGPGTRLTVL.

The chain couples TRBV4-1 to TRBJ1-5; weak D call: TRBD1 (5 bases). The V end was cut by 3 bases, the J end by 6 bases, with 6 bases between. The CDR3 sequence is 12 residues long. Germline assignment: CDR1 MGHRA and CDR2 YSYEKL. CDR3 DNA sequence: TGCGCCAGCAGCCAGGGGGGTCAGCCCCAGCATTTT. Translating it yields CASSQGGQPQHF.

This clonotype appeared a single time. The chain carries TRBV19 and TRBJ2-1; D is possibly TRBD1 or TRBD2 (5 bases each). This CDR3 spans 14 amino acids. Looked up from germline, CDR1 is LNHDA and CDR2 is SQIVND (reference sequence). Between the trimmed V and J ends, which lost 6 bases and 2 bases, there was a span of 11 bases. The CDR3: CASSLVGPYNEQFF. The CDR3 region has the DNA TGTGCCAGTAGCTTAGTGGGACCCTACAATGAGCAGTTCTTC.

This chain connects TRBV6-5 to TRBJ2-7; D gene ambiguous. This CDR3 spans 15 amino acids. Germline CDR1 MNHEY, CDR2 SVGAGI. V lost 0 bases and J 2 bases, leaving 11 bases between the germline ends. The CDR3 sequence is CASSYSEDRAYEQYF. The CDR3 nucleotides read TGTGCCAGCAGTTACTCAGAGGACCGAGCCTACGAGCAGTACTTC.

V and J are TRBV7-8 and TRBJ1-5, with 7 nucleotides matching TRBD1. Germline CDR1 reads SGHVS; CDR2 reads FQNEAQ. The CDR3 covers 16 residues. V dropped 0 bases and J dropped 6; count of bases not matched to a gene: 8. CDR3 sequence (DNA): TGTGCCAGCAGCTTAGCGTCGGCAGGGGGAGGTCAGCCCCAGCATTTT. Translating gives CASSLASAGGGQPQHF. Together with reference TRBV7-8 and TRBJ1-5, the CDR3 gives the full variable domain: GAGVSQSPRYKVAKRGQDVALRCDPISGHVSLFWYQQALGQGPEFLTYFQNEAQLDKSGLPSDRFFAERPEGSVSTLKIQRTQQEDSAVYLCASSLASAGGGQPQHFGDGTRLSIL.

The V and J genes are TRBV6-5 and TRBJ1-2; possible D gene TRBD1, 5 bases. The V gene lost 7 bases and the J gene lost 2 bases, with 11 bases spanning the gap. Per germline, CDR1 MNHEY and CDR2 SVGAGI. The CDR3 has 13 residues. CDR3 sequence reads: CASKGPMNYGYTF. The CDR3 DNA follows: TGTGCCAGCAAGGGACCGATGAACTATGGCTACACCTTC.

The chain carries TRBV9 and TRBJ1-5, with D hard to call. V lost 7 bases to trimming and J lost 6 bases, with 14 bases between them. The CDR3 has 13 residues. Germline assignment: CDR1 SGDLS and CDR2 YYNGEE. DNA for the CDR3: TGTGCCAGCGGACCGGGAGACGGTCAGCCCCAGCATTTT. Amino acids: CASGPGDGQPQHF.